The present T cell receptor beta chain was sequenced within a study of cytomegalovirus exposure and HLA in healthy donors. The wider study: Roughly 180 million T cells yielded approximately 100 million unique TCR beta sequences, as an earlier analysis found.

Germline V gene lookup returns CDR1 SQVTM and CDR2 ANQGSEA. V shed 0 bases, J shed 0 bases, and the junction held 10 bases outside the gene matches. The CDR3 totals 20 residues. Primers: 60 Vbeta forward and 13 Jbeta reverse. Libraries were prepared by immunoSEQ multiplex PCR; TCRdb keeps only in-frame clonotypes and omits some of them. The table records some 160,000 clones, approximately 80% of them present only once. The specimen sequenced was PBMCs. The chain joins TRBV29-1 to TRBJ2-1; 14 bases are a match to TRBD2. This TCR was recovered from a woman between 35 and 50 years old in good health and CMV-seropositive. CDR3 region: CSVEDPRLAGGLSSYNEQFF. The CDR3 DNA sequence: TGCAGCGTTGAAGATCCTCGACTAGCGGGGGGGTTGAGCTCCTACAATGAGCAGTTCTTC.